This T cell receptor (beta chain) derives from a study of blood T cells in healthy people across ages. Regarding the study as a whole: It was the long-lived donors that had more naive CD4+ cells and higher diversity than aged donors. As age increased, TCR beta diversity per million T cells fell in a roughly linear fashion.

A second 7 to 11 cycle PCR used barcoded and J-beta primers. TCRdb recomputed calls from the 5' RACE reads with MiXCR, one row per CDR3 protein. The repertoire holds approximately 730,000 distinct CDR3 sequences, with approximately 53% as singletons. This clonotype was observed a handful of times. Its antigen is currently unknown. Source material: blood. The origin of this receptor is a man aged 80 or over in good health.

The CDR3 sequence: CASSLYGGLRYEQYF. In DNA, the CDR3 is TGTGCCAGCAGTTTATATGGGGGGCTGAGGTACGAGCAGTACTTC. The V and J genes are TRBV28 and TRBJ2-7; D may be TRBD1 or TRBD2 (6 bases each). Germline CDR1 MDHEN, CDR2 SYDVKM. Deletions cut 1 base from V and 4 bases from J, with 14 bases between. CDR3 length equals 15 residues. The variable domain in full, completed from reference TRBV28 and TRBJ2-7, reads DVKVTQSSRYLVKRTGEKVFLECVQDMDHENMFWYRQDPGLGLRLIYFSYDVKMKEKGDIPEGYSVSREKKERFSLILESASTNQTSMYLCASSLYGGLRYEQYFGPGTRLTVT.